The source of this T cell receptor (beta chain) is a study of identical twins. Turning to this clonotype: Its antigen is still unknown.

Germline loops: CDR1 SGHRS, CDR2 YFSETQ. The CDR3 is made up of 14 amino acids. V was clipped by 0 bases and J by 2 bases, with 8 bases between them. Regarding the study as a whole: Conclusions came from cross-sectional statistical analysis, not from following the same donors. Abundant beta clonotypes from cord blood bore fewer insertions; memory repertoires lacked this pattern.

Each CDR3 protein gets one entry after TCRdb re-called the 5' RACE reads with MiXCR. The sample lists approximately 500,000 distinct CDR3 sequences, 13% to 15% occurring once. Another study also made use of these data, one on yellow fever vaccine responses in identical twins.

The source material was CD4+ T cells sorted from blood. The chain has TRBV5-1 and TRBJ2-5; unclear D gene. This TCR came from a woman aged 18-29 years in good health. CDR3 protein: CASSLGSKQETQYF. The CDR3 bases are TGCGCCAGCAGCTTGGGTAGCAAACAAGAGACCCAGTACTTC.